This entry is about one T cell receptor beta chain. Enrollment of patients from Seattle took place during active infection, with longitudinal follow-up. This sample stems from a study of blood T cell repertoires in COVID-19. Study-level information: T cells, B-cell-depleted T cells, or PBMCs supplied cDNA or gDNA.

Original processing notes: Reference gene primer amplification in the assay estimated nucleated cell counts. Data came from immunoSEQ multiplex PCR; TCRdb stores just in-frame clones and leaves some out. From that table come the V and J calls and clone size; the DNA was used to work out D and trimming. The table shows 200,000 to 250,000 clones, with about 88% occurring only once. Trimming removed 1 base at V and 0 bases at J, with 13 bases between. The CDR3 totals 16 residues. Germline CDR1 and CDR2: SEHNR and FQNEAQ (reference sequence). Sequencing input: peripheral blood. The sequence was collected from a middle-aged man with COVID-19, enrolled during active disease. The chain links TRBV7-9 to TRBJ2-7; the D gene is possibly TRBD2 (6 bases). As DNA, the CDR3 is TGTGCCAGCAGCTTAGACCGGGGACTGGCCTCCTACGAGCAGTACTTC. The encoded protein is CASSLDRGLASYEQYF. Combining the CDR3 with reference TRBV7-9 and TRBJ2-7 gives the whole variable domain DTGVSQNPRHKITKRGQNVTFRCDPISEHNRLYWYRQTLGQGPEFLTYFQNEAQLEKSRLLSDRFSAERPKGSFSTLEIQRTEQGDSAMYLCASSLDRGLASYEQYFGPGTRLTVT.